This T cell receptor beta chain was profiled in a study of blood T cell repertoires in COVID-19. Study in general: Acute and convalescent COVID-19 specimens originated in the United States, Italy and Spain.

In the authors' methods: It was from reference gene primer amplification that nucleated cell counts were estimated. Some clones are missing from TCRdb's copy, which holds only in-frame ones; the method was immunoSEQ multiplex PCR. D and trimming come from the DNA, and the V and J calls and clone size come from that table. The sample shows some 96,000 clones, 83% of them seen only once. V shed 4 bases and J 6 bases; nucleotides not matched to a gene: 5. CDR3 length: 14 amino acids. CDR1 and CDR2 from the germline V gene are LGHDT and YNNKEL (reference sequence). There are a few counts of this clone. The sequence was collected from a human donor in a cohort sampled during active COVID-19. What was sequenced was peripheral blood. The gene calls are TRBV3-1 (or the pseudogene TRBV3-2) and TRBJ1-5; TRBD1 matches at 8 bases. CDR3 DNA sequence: TGTGCCAGCAGCCTGACAGGGGATGGTCAGCCCCAGCATTTT. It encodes CASSLTGDGQPQHF.